One and the same sample provided the 21 T cell receptor beta chains below, sequenced in a study of blood T cell repertoires in COVID-19. Assay: immunoSEQ multiplex PCR; the TCRdb copy retains only in-frame clones and omits some. The sample has under 200,000 clones, about 87% seen once; the top ten hold around 2.3%. Sequencing input: peripheral blood. The receptors here all came from a man aged 40-49 years with active or convalescent COVID-19.

The chain uses TRBV13 and TRBJ1-2; 9 bases map to TRBD1. The CDR3 loop spans 13 amino acids. Trimming cost V 3 bases and J 8 bases; bases outside gene matches: 4. Germline V CDR1 and CDR2: PRHDT, FYEKMQ (reference sequence). The CDR3 sequence: CASSFGQGYGYTF. The CDR3 DNA is TGTGCCAGCAGCTTCGGACAGGGGTACGGCTACACCTTC.

This rearrangement joins TRBV19 to TRBJ2-3; weak D call: TRBD2 (5 bases). CDR1 LNHDA and CDR2 SQIVND come from the germline V gene (reference sequence). Trimming took 6 bases from V and 6 from J, leaving 16 bases between them. This CDR3 has 14 amino acids. This CDR3 reads CASRLGSRADTQYF. CDR3 coding DNA: TGTGCCAGTAGACTAGGGAGTCGGGCGGATACGCAGTATTTT.

The chain has TRBV24-1 and TRBJ1-5, with D perhaps TRBD1 (5 bases). Trimming cost V 3 bases and J 5 bases, with 10 bases left between them. Germline loops: CDR1 KGHDR, CDR2 SFDVKD. CDR3 size: 14 residues. As DNA, the CDR3 is TGTGCCACCAGTGATGTTGGGGCCCATCAGCCCCAGCATTTT. The encoded protein is CATSDVGAHQPQHF.

This sequence joins TRBV11-3 and TRBJ1-1; possible D gene TRBD1, 5 bases. The CDR3 contains 14 residues. V lost 8 bases to trimming and J lost 1 base, with 14 bases between them. CDR1 and CDR2 from the germline V gene are SGHNT and YENEEA. Here the CDR3 DNA reads TGTGCCAGCTCCCAAGGGGCAGGGAACACTGAAGCTTTCTTT. Encoded protein: CASSQGAGNTEAFF. The full variable domain, completed using reference TRBV11-3 and TRBJ1-1, is EAGVVQSPRYKIIEKKQPVAFWCNPISGHNTLYWYLQNLGQGPELLIRYENEEAVDDSQLPKDRFSAERLKGVDSTLKIQPAELGDSAVYLCASSQGAGNTEAFFGQGTRLTVV.

CDR3 residues: CAWSVGGGNEKLFF. The CDR3 DNA reads as TGTGCCTGGAGTGTAGGGGGGGGTAATGAAAAACTGTTTTTT. The chain joins TRBV30 to TRBJ1-4, with D possibly TRBD1 on 6 matching bases. In germline, CDR1 is GTSNPN, CDR2 SVGIG (reference sequence). V lost 0 bases to trimming and J lost 4 bases, with 9 bases between them. CDR3 size: 14 residues.

The chain links TRBV4-3 to TRBJ2-7; 12 positions match TRBD2. In germline, CDR1 is LGHNA, CDR2 YSLEER. The CDR3 is made up of 14 amino acids. The V gene end was trimmed by 3 bases and the J gene end by 10 bases; junction bases not matched to a gene: 7. CDR3 DNA sequence: TGCGCCAGCAGCCAGGACCGACTAGCGGGGGATCAGTACTTC. It translates to CASSQDRLAGDQYF.

This chain uses TRBV19 with TRBJ1-5; D is possibly TRBD1 (6 bases). The germline V gene encodes CDR1 LNHDA and CDR2 SQIVND (reference sequence). Trimming pared 6 bases from V and 2 bases from J, leaving 17 bases between. The CDR3 is 16 amino acids. This CDR3 is CASSSIGGGGNQPQHF. The CDR3 nucleotides read TGTGCCAGTAGCTCGATAGGGGGTGGAGGCAATCAGCCCCAGCATTTT.

V usage is TRBV5-1 and J usage is TRBJ1-1; 10 bases agree with TRBD1. The CDR3 length is 18 residues. The V segment lost 4 bases and the J segment 0 bases; nucleotides outside the gene matches: 12. CDR1 is SGHRS, CDR2 YFSETQ, per germline. CDR3 sequence: CASSPSQDRGFVNTEAFF. The CDR3 region has the DNA TGCGCCAGCAGCCCCTCCCAGGACAGGGGGTTCGTGAACACTGAAGCTTTCTTT.

CDR3 region: CASSPGQGNGYTF. Written as DNA, the CDR3 is TGTGCCAGCAGTCCGGGACAGGGAAATGGCTACACCTTC. This chain uses TRBV12-3 or TRBV12-4 with TRBJ1-2; 9 bases are a match to TRBD1. The J segment lost 6 bases and the V segment lost 5 bases, leaving 4 bases of the junction unmatched. The CDR3 covers 13 residues.

The rearrangement joins TRBV5-4 to TRBJ2-3, with a weak D call TRBD2 (5 bases). Looked up from germline, CDR1 is SGHNT and CDR2 is YYREEE (reference sequence). Trimming pared 3 bases from V and 4 bases from J, leaving 12 bases between. The CDR3 runs to 14 residues. CDR3 nucleotides: TGTGCCAGCAGCTCGAAACTAGTTCCAGATACGCAGTATTTT. It encodes CASSSKLVPDTQYF. The entire variable domain, with the rest obtained from reference TRBV5-4 and TRBJ2-3, is as follows: ETGVTQSPTHLIKTRGQQVTLRCSSQSGHNTVSWYQQALGQGPQFIFQYYREEENGRGNFPPRFSGLQFPNYSSELNVNALELDDSALYLCASSSKLVPDTQYFGPGTRLTVL.

The gene calls are TRBV10-1 and TRBJ1-2; 8 bases are shared with TRBD1. CDR1 is WNHNN, CDR2 SYGVQD, per germline (reference sequence). The CDR3 consists of 17 residues. J lost 1 base, V lost 6 bases, and 13 bases had no gene match. The CDR3 nucleotides read TGCGCCAGCAGGAGGGACAGGAGAGGGTCAGGTAACTATGGCTACACCTTC. Encoded protein: CASRRDRRGSGNYGYTF.

The rearrangement links TRBV5-1 to TRBJ2-7; the match to TRBD1 covers 10 bases. This CDR3 contains 14 residues. CDR1 SGHRS and CDR2 YFSETQ come from the germline V gene. The V and J ends lost 1 base and 5 bases, in that order; junction bases with no gene match: 3. The CDR3, as DNA: TGCGCCAGCAGCTTGCCGGGACAGGGGCACGAGCAGTACTTC. Translating it yields CASSLPGQGHEQYF.

The genes are TRBV5-1 and TRBJ1-1, with 7 bases matching TRBD1. The V gene end was trimmed by 2 bases and the J gene end by 9 bases; junction bases not matched to a gene: 13. The CDR3 consists of 15 residues. Germline lookup yields CDR1 SGHRS and CDR2 YFSETQ. The CDR3 DNA is TGCGCCAGCAGCTTAACGGGACAGCCAACACTGAAAGCTTTCTTT. Amino acids: CASSLTGQPTLKAFF. Using reference TRBV5-1 and TRBJ1-1 for the parts outside the CDR3, the full variable domain is KAGVTQTPRYLIKTRGQQVTLSCSPISGHRSVSWYQQTPGQGLQFLFEYFSETQRNKGNFPGRFSGRQFSNSRSEMNVSTLELGDSALYLCASSLTGQPTLKAFFGQGTRLTVV.

The chain employs TRBV2 and TRBJ2-1; 8 bases are a match to TRBD1. The germline CDR1 and CDR2 sequences are SNHLY and FYNNEI. CDR3 length: 14 residues. Germline trimming cut 6 bases from V and 5 bases from J; bases unmatched to any gene: 6. This CDR3 reads CASSLDRGDNEQFF. CDR3 DNA sequence: TGTGCCAGCAGCCTTGACAGGGGTGACAATGAGCAGTTCTTC.

A single count supports this clone. The chain links TRBV6-6 to TRBJ2-2, with 10 positions matching TRBD1. This CDR3 spans 15 amino acids. Germline V CDR1 and CDR2: MNHNY, SVGAGI (reference sequence). J gave up 2 bases and V 8 bases, and 5 bases lay outside the gene matches. CDR3 protein: CASERQGANTGELFF. The CDR3 DNA follows: TGTGCCAGCGAAAGACAGGGGGCAAACACCGGGGAGCTGTTTTTT.

In its sample, this clone was seen a few times. The chain links TRBV4-1 to TRBJ2-2, with TRBD2 identical over 10 bases. CDR3 length: 16 amino acids. Germline CDR1 reads MGHRA; CDR2 reads YSYEKL. Unmatched junction bases numbered 9, after V lost 3 bases and J lost 8 bases. CDR3 sequence (DNA): TGCGCCAGCAGCCAGCTAGCGGGGGCTGCCATTGGGGAGCTGTTTTTT. Its translation is CASSQLAGAAIGELFF.

This clone was counted only a few times. This chain connects TRBV2 to TRBJ1-4, with D possibly TRBD1 on 6 matching bases. V was pared by 2 bases and J by 5 bases, with 9 bases between. CDR1 SNHLY and CDR2 FYNNEI come from the germline V gene. The CDR3 length is 14 residues. The CDR3 region has the DNA TGTGCCAGCAGTGAATGGGGGCAGAATGAAAAACTGTTTTTT. Amino acids: CASSEWGQNEKLFF.

This chain links TRBV18 with TRBJ1-6, with 8 nucleotides matching TRBD1. V dropped 5 bases and J dropped 7; count of bases not matched to a gene: 7. Germline-derived CDR1 and CDR2 are KGHSH and LQKENI. This CDR3 is built from 15 residues. The CDR3 region is CASSDRQGWNSPLHF. The CDR3, as DNA: TGTGCCAGCTCAGATCGACAGGGGTGGAATTCACCCCTCCACTTT.

This chain links TRBV5-5 with TRBJ1-2; no clear D. The ends were cut back, 1 base at V and 0 bases at J, with 10 bases in the middle. CDR1 and CDR2 from the germline V gene are SGHKS and YYEKEE (reference sequence). The CDR3 has 15 residues. The CDR3 DNA follows: TGTGCCAGCAGCTTGTTGGGCAGAACTAACTATGGCTACACCTTC. Translated: CASSLLGRTNYGYTF.

V usage is TRBV27 and J usage is TRBJ2-3, with TRBD2 matching 8 bases. Germline V lookup: CDR1 MNHEY, CDR2 SMNVEV (reference sequence). Germline trimming cut 4 bases from V and 0 bases from J; bases unmatched to any gene: 6. The CDR3 has 16 amino acids. DNA for the CDR3: TGTGCCAGCAGTTACGAGCGGGGGAAAAGCACAGATACGCAGTATTTT. This codes for CASSYERGKSTDTQYF.

V and J are TRBV20-1 and TRBJ2-6, with 8 bases fitting TRBD1. V gave up 3 bases and J gave up 2 bases; unmatched junction bases: 12. This CDR3 spans 18 amino acids. Germline lookup yields CDR1 DFQATT and CDR2 SNEGSKA (reference sequence). The DNA of the CDR3 is TGCAGTGCTAGTTCCTACGGACAGGGACCACCTGGGGCCAACGTCCTGACTTTC. This translates into CSASSYGQGPPGANVLTF.